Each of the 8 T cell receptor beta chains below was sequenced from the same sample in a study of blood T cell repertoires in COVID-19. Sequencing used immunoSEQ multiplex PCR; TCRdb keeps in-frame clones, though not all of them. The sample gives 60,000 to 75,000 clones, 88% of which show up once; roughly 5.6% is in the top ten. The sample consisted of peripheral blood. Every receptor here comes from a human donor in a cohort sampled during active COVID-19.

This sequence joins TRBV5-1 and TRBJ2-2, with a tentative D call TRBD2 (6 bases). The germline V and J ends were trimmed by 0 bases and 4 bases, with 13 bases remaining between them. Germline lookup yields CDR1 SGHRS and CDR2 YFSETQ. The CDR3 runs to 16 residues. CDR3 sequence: CASSLVAGGSTGELFF. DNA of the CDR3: TGCGCCAGCAGCTTGGTGGCAGGAGGGAGCACCGGGGAGCTGTTTTTT. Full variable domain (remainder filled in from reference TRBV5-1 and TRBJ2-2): KAGVTQTPRYLIKTRGQQVTLSCSPISGHRSVSWYQQTPGQGLQFLFEYFSETQRNKGNFPGRFSGRQFSNSRSEMNVSTLELGDSALYLCASSLVAGGSTGELFFGEGSRLTVL.

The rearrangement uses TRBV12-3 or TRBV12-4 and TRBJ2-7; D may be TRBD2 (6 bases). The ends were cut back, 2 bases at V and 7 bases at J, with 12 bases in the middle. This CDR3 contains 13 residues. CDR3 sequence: CASSLLWSGEQYF. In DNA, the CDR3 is TGTGCCAGCAGTTTACTTTGGAGCGGGGAGCAGTACTTC.

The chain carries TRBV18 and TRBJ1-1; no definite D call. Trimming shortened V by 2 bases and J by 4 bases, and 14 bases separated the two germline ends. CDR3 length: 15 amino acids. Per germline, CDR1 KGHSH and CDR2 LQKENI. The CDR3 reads CASSPDSGWTTEAFF. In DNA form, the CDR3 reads TGTGCCAGCTCACCAGATTCGGGATGGACCACTGAAGCTTTCTTT.

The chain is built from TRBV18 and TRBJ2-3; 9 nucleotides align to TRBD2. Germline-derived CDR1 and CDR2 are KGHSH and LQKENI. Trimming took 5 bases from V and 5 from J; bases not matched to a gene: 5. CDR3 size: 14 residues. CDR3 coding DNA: TGTGCCAGCTCATTAGCGGGAGAGATAGATACGCAGTATTTT. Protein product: CASSLAGEIDTQYF. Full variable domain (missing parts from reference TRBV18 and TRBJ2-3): NAGVMQNPRHLVRRRGQEARLRCSPMKGHSHVYWYRQLPEEGLKFMVYLQKENIIDESGMPKERFSAEFPKEGPSILRIQQVVRGDSAAYFCASSLAGEIDTQYFGPGTRLTVL.

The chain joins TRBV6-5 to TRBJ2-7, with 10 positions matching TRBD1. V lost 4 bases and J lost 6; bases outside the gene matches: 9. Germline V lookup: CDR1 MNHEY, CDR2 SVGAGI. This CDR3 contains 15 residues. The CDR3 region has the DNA TGTGCCAGCAGTTCCGGGACAGGGGCTTTCGGCGAGCAGTACTTC. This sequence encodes CASSSGTGAFGEQYF.

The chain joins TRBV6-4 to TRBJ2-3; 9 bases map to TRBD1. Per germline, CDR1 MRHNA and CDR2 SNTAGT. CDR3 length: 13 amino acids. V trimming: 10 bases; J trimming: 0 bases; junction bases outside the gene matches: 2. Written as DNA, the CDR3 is TGTGCCACCGGACAGGGGAGCACAGATACGCAGTATTTT. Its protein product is CATGQGSTDTQYF.

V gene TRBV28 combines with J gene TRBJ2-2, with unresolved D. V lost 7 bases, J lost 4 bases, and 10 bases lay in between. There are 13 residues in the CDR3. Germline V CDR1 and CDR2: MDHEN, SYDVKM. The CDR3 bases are TGTGCCAGCACCCAGGTTGCCACCGGGGAGCTGTTTTTT. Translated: CASTQVATGELFF.

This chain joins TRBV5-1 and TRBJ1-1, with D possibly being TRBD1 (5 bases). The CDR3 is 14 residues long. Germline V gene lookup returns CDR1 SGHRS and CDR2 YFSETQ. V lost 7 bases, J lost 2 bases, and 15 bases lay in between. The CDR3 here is CASAMGQFNTEAFF. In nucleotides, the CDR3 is TGCGCCAGCGCAATGGGGCAATTTAACACTGAAGCTTTCTTT.